Following are 10 T cell receptor beta chains from one sample sequenced in a study of cytomegalovirus exposure and HLA in healthy donors. Sequenced by immunoSEQ multiplex PCR; TCRdb stores in-frame clones only, minus some. The sample shows under 400,000 clones, 80% to 90% of them seen only once. The sample comprised PBMCs. These receptors were obtained from a woman younger than 30 in good health and CMV-seronegative.

The V call is TRBV4-1, the J call TRBJ1-1; a weak D match, TRBD1 (5 bases). This CDR3 is 14 amino acids long. The V gene's germline CDR1 is MGHRA and CDR2 YSYEKL. The V end was cut by 6 bases, the J end by 3 bases, with 14 bases between. The DNA for the CDR3 is TGCGCCAGCAGGCGAAAAGGGGAGGACACTGAAGCTTTCTTT. This encodes CASRRKGEDTEAFF.

The rearrangement joins TRBV11-2 to TRBJ2-5; maybe TRBD2 (5 bases). CDR3 length: 14 residues. CDR1 is SGHAT and CDR2 is FQNNGV in the germline V gene. Trimming left V 5 bases short and J 5 bases short, with 15 bases between. CDR3 in DNA: TGTGCCAGCAGCGGAGGCCTAGTCGACGAGACCCAGTACTTC. Translation: CASSGGLVDETQYF.

The chain has TRBV5-4 and TRBJ2-3; TRBD2 agrees at 14 bases. The CDR3 is made up of 17 amino acids. Germline trimming cut 4 bases from V and 3 bases from J; bases unmatched to any gene: 7. From germline, CDR1 is SGHNT and CDR2 YYREEE (reference sequence). CDR3 DNA: TGTGCCAGCAGCCCACTGACTAGCGGGGGGGGTACAGATACGCAGTATTTT. Protein: CASSPLTSGGGTDTQYF. Complete variable domain (other parts from reference TRBV5-4 and TRBJ2-3): ETGVTQSPTHLIKTRGQQVTLRCSSQSGHNTVSWYQQALGQGPQFIFQYYREEENGRGNFPPRFSGLQFPNYSSELNVNALELDDSALYLCASSPLTSGGGTDTQYFGPGTRLTVL.

The chain uses TRBV6-4 and TRBJ2-5; D is undetermined. From germline, CDR1 is MRHNA and CDR2 SNTAGT. V was trimmed by 2 bases and J by 5 bases, leaving 3 bases between them. The CDR3 contains 11 residues. The CDR3 protein is CASSDEETQYF. The CDR3 DNA reads TGTGCCAGCAGTGACGAGGAGACCCAGTACTTC.

This chain links TRBV19 with TRBJ1-5; D is ambiguous. With 5 bases removed from V and 6 bases from J, the gap between germline ends came to 14 bases. CDR1 LNHDA and CDR2 SQIVND come from the germline V gene (reference sequence). The CDR3 has 14 amino acids. The CDR3 loop is CASSLPSRSQPQHF. CDR3 nucleotide sequence: TGTGCCAGTAGTCTCCCCTCGAGAAGTCAGCCCCAGCATTTT.

V gene TRBV28 combines with J gene TRBJ2-7, with TRBD1 identical over 9 bases. Per the germline V gene, CDR1 is MDHEN and CDR2 is SYDVKM. Trimming at V came to 10 bases and at J to 7 bases, leaving 20 bases not matched to a gene. The CDR3 consists of 16 residues. CDR3 DNA: TGTGCCACCACCTTACTAACCGGGACAGGGAAGGGAGAGCAGTACTTC. Encoded protein: CATTLLTGTGKGEQYF.

The V and J genes are TRBV11-2 and TRBJ2-1; possible D gene TRBD2, 6 bases. CDR3 length: 13 amino acids. V shed 0 bases and J shed 7 bases, with 7 bases lying between them. The germline V gene encodes CDR1 SGHAT and CDR2 FQNNGV. CDR3 nucleotide sequence: TGTGCCAGCAGCTTAGATCGGGAGAATGAGCAGTTCTTC. Translated: CASSLDRENEQFF.

The V and J genes are TRBV6-4 and TRBJ1-2; TRBD1 is a possible D gene (5 bases). The V and J ends lost 4 bases and 2 bases respectively, with 17 bases between them. This CDR3 comprises 16 residues. Germline V lookup: CDR1 MRHNA, CDR2 SNTAGT. Here the CDR3 DNA reads TGTGCCAGCAGTGCATCTTTCGACAGACACAACTATGGCTACACCTTC. Residues: CASSASFDRHNYGYTF.

This chain links TRBV5-1 with TRBJ2-1, with TRBD2 identical over 13 bases. CDR3 length: 15 residues. V dropped 7 bases and J dropped 7; count of bases not matched to a gene: 8. Germline CDR1 and CDR2: SGHRS and YFSETQ. The CDR3 loop is CASWGLAGLENEQFF. As DNA, the CDR3 is TGCGCCAGCTGGGGACTAGCGGGACTGGAGAATGAGCAGTTCTTC.

There are many counts of this clone. V usage is TRBV6-1 and J usage is TRBJ2-1; TRBD2 matches 9 bases. CDR1 and CDR2 from the germline V gene are MNHNS and SASEGT. The V and J ends lost 6 bases and 2 bases, in that order; junction bases with no gene match: 5. The CDR3 has 15 residues. In nucleotides, the CDR3 is TGTGCCAGCAGATTAGCGGGAGACCCCTACAATGAGCAGTTCTTC. Translating it yields CASRLAGDPYNEQFF.